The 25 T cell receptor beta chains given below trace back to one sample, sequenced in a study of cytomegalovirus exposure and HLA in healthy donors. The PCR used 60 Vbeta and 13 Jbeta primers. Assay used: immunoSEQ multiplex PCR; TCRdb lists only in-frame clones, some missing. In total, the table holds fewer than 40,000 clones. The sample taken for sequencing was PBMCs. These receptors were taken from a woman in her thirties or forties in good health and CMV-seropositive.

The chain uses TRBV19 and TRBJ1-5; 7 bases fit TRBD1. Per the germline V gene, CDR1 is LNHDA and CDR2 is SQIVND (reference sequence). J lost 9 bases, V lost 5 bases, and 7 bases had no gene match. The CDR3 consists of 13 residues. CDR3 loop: CASSGDSYPPQHF. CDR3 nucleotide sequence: TGTGCCAGTAGTGGGGACAGCTATCCGCCCCAGCATTTT.

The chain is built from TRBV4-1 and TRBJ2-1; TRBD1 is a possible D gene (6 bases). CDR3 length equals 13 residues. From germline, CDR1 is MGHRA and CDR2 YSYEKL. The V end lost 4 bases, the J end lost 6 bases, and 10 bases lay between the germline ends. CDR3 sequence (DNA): TGCGCCAGCAGCCTGACACAGGGCAATGAGCAGTTCTTC. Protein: CASSLTQGNEQFF.

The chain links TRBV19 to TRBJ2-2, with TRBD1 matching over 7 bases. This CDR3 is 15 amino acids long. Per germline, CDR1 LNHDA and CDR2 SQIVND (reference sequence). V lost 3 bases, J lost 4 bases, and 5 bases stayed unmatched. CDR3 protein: CASSIGTVGTGELFF. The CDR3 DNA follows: TGTGCCAGTAGTATTGGGACAGTGGGCACCGGGGAGCTGTTTTTT.

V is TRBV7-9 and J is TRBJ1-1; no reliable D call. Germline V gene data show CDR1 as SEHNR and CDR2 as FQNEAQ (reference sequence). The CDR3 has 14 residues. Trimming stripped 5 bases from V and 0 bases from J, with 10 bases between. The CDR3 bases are TGTGCCAGCAGCCCAGCGGGCATGAACACTGAAGCTTTCTTT. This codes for CASSPAGMNTEAFF.

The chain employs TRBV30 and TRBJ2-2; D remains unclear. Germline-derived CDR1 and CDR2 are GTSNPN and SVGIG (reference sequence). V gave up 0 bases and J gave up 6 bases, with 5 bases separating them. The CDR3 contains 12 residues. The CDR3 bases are TGTGCCTGGAGTGTCTTCGCCGGGGAGCTGTTTTTT. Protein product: CAWSVFAGELFF.

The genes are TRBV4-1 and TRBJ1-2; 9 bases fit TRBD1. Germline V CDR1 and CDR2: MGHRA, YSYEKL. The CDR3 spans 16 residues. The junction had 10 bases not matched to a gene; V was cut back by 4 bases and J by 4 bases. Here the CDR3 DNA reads TGCGCCAGCAGCCTCCTCGGAGGACAGGGGTCCTATGGCTACACCTTC. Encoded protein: CASSLLGGQGSYGYTF.

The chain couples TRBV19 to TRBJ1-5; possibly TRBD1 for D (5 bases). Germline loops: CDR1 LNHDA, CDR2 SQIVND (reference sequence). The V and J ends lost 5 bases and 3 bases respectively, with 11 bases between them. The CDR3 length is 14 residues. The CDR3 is CASSWGGDNQPQHF. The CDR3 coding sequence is TGTGCCAGTAGTTGGGGGGGGGACAATCAGCCCCAGCATTTT.

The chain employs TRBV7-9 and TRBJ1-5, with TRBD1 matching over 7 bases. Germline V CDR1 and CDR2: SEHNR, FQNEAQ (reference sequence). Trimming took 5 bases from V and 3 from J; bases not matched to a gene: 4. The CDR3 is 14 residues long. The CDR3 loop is CASSVGQFNQPQHF. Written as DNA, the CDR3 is TGTGCCAGCAGCGTGGGACAGTTCAATCAGCCCCAGCATTTT.

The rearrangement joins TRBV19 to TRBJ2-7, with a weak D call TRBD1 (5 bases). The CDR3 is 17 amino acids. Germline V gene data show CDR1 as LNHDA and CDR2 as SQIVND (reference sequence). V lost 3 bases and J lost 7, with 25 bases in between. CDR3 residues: CASSISQQALGSDEQYF. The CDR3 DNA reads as TGTGCCAGTAGTATTTCGCAACAGGCACTCGGGTCTGATGAGCAGTACTTC.

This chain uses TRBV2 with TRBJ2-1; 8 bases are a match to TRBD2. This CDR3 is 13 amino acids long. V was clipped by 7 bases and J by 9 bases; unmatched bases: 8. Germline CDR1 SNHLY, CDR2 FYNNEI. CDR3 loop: CASNQDSGAEQFF. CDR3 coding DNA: TGTGCCAGCAATCAGGATAGCGGGGCTGAGCAGTTCTTC.

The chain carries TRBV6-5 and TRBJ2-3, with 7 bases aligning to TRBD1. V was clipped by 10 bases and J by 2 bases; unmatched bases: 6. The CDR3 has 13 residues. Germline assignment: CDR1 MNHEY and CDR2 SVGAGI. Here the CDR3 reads CATRGLNTDTQYF. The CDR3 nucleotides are TGTGCCACAAGGGGGCTCAACACAGATACGCAGTATTTT.

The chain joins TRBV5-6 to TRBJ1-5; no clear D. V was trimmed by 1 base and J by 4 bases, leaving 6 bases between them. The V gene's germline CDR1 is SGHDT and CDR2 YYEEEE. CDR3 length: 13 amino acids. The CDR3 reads CASSLTPNQPQHF. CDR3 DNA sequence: TGTGCCAGCAGCTTGACTCCAAATCAGCCCCAGCATTTT.

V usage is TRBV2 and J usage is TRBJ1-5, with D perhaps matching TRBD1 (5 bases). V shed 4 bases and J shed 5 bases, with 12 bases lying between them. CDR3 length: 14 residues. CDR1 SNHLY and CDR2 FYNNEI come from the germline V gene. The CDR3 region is CASSGTGDDQPQHF. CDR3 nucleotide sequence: TGTGCCAGCAGTGGAACGGGGGATGATCAGCCCCAGCATTTT.

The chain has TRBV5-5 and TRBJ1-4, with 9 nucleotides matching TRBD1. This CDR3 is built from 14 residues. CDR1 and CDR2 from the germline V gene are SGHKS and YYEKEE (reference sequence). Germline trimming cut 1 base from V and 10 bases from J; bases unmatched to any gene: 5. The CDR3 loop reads CASSLLQGAGKLFF. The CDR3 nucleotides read TGTGCCAGCAGCTTGTTACAGGGGGCGGGAAAACTGTTTTTT.

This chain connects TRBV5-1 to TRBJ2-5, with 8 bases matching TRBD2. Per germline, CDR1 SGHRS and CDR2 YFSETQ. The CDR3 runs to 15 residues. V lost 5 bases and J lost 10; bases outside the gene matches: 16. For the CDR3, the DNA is TGCGCCAGCAGGGTTACTAGCGGACCTTTAGGGGACCAGTACTTC. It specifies CASRVTSGPLGDQYF.

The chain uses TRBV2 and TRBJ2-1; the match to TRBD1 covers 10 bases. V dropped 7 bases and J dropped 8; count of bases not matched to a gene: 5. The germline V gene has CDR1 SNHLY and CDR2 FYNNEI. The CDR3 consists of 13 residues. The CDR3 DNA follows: TGTGCCAGCACGGGACAGGGGAGGTATGAGCAGTTCTTC. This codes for CASTGQGRYEQFF.

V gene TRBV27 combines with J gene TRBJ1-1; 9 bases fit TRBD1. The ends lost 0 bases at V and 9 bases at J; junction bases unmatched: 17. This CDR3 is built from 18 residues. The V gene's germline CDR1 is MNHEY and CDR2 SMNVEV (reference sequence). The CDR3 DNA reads TGTGCCAGCAGTTTATCGATAATGACTCGCGGGACAGGGAAAAAAGCTTTCTTT. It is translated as CASSLSIMTRGTGKKAFF.

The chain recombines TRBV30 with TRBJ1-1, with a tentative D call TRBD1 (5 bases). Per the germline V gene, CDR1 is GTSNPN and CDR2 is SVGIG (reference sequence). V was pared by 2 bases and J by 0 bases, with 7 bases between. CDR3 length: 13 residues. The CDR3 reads CAWSSRVNTEAFF. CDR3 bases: TGTGCCTGGAGTTCCAGGGTGAACACTGAAGCTTTCTTT.

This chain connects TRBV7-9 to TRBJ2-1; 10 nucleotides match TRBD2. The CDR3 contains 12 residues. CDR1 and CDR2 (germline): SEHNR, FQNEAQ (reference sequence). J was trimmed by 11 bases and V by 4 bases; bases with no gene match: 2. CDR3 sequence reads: CASSSGLAQQFF. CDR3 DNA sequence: TGTGCCAGCAGCTCGGGACTAGCGCAGCAGTTCTTC.

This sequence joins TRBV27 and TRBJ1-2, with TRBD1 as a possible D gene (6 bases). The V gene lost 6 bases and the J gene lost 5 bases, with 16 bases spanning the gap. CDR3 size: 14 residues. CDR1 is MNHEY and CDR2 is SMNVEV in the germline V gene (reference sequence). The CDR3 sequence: CASSPTGTSYGYTF. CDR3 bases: TGTGCCAGCAGCCCTACCGGGACATCTTATGGCTACACCTTC.

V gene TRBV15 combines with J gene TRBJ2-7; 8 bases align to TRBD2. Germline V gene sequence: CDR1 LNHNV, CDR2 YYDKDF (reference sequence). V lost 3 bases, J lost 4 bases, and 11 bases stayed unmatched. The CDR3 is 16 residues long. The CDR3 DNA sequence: TGTGCCACCAGCAGGCCAGGAGAGCGGGGGATGTACGAGCAGTACTTC. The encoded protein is CATSRPGERGMYEQYF.

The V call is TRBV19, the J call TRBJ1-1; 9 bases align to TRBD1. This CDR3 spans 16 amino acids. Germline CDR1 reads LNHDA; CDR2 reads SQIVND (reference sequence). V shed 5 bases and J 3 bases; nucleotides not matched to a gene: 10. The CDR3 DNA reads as TGTGCCAGTAGTCCGAACCTACGGGACAGGGACACTGAAGCTTTCTTT. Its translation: CASSPNLRDRDTEAFF.

The CDR3 loop is CASSVVFRGWTGGSSPLHF. CDR3 in DNA: TGTGCCAGCAGCGTAGTCTTTAGGGGTTGGACGGGAGGAAGTTCACCCCTCCACTTT. This chain uses TRBV9 with TRBJ1-6, with TRBD1 as a possible D gene (5 bases). V was cut by 0 bases and J by 9 bases, with 25 bases left in between. Germline-derived CDR1 and CDR2 are SGDLS and YYNGEE. The CDR3 is 19 residues long.

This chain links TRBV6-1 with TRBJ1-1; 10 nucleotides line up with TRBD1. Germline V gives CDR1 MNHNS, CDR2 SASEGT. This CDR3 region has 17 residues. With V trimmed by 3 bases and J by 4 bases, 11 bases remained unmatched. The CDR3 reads CASSEFGTGARGTEAFF. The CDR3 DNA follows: TGTGCCAGCAGTGAGTTCGGGACAGGGGCGCGGGGCACTGAAGCTTTCTTT.

CDR3 in amino acids: CASSAIQDYEQYF. The CDR3 DNA follows: TGTGCCAGCAGCGCGATACAGGACTACGAGCAGTACTTC. The chain carries TRBV7-2 and TRBJ2-7; D might be TRBD1 (5 bases). This CDR3 spans 13 amino acids. Germline CDR1 SGHTA, CDR2 FQGNSA. V dropped 5 bases and J dropped 3 bases, with 11 bases sitting between them.